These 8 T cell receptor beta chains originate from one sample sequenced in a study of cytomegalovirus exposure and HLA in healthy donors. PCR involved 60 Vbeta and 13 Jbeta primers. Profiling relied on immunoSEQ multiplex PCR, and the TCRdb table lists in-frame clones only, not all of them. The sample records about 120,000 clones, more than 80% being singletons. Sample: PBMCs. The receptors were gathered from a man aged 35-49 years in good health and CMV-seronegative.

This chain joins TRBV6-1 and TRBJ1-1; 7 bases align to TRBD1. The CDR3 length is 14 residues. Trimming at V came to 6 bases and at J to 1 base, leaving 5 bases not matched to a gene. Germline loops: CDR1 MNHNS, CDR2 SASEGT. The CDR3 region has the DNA TGTGCCAGCAGGTACAGGGGACCGAACACTGAAGCTTTCTTT. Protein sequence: CASRYRGPNTEAFF.

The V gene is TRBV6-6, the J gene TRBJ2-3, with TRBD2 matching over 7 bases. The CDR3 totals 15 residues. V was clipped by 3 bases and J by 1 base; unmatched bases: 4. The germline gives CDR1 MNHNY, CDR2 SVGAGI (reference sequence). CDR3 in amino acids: CASSYGRGGTDTQYF. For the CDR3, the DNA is TGTGCCAGCAGTTATGGGAGGGGAGGCACAGATACGCAGTATTTT.

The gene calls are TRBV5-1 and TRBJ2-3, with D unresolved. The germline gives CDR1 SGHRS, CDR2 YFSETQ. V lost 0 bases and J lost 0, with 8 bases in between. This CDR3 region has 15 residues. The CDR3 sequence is CASSLAGVSTDTQYF. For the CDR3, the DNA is TGCGCCAGCAGCTTGGCCGGAGTGAGCACAGATACGCAGTATTTT.

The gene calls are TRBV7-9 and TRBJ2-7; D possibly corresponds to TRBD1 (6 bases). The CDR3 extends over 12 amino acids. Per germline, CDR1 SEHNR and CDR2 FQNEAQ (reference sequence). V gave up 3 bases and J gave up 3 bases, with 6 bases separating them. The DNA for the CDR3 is TGTGCCAGCAGCTTGACAGGCTACGAGCAGTACTTC. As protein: CASSLTGYEQYF. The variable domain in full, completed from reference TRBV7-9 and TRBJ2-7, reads DTGVSQNPRHKITKRGQNVTFRCDPISEHNRLYWYRQTLGQGPEFLTYFQNEAQLEKSRLLSDRFSAERPKGSFSTLEIQRTEQGDSAMYLCASSLTGYEQYFGPGTRLTVT.

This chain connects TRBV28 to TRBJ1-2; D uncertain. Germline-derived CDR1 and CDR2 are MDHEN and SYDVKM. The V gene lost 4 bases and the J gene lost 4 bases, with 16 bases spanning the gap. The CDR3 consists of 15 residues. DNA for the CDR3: TGTGCCAGCAGTTATGTGCACGGGAGTAGCTATGGCTACACCTTC. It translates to CASSYVHGSSYGYTF.

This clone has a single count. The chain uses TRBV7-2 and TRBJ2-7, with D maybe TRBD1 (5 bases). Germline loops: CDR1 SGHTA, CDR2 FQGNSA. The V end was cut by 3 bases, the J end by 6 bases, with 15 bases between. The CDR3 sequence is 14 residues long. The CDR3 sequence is CASSFSRLRAEQYF. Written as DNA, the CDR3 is TGTGCCAGCAGCTTTTCCAGACTCAGGGCCGAGCAGTACTTC.

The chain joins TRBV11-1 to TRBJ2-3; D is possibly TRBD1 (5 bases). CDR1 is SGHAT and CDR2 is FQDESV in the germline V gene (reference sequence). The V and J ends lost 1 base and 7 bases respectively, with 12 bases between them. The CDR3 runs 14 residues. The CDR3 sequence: CASSLGLGVNTQYF. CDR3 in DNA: TGTGCCAGCAGCTTAGGGCTAGGGGTGAATACGCAGTATTTT.

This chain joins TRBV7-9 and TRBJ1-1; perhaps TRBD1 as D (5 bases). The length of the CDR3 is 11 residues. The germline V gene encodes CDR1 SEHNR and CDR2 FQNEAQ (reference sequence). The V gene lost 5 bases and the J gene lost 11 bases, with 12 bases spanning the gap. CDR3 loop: CASSIPGDAFF. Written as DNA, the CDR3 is TGTGCCAGCAGCATTCCGGGGGACGCTTTCTTT.